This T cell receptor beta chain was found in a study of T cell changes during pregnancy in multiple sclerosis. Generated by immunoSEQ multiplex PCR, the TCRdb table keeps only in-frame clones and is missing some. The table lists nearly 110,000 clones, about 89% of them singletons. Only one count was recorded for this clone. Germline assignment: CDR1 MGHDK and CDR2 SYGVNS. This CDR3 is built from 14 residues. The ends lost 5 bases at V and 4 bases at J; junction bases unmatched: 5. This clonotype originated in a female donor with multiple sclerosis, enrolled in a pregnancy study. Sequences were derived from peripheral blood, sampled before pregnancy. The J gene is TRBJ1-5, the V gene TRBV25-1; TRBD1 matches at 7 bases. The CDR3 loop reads CASSMRDRNQPQHF. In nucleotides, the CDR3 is TGTGCCAGCAGTATGAGGGACAGAAATCAGCCCCAGCATTTT.